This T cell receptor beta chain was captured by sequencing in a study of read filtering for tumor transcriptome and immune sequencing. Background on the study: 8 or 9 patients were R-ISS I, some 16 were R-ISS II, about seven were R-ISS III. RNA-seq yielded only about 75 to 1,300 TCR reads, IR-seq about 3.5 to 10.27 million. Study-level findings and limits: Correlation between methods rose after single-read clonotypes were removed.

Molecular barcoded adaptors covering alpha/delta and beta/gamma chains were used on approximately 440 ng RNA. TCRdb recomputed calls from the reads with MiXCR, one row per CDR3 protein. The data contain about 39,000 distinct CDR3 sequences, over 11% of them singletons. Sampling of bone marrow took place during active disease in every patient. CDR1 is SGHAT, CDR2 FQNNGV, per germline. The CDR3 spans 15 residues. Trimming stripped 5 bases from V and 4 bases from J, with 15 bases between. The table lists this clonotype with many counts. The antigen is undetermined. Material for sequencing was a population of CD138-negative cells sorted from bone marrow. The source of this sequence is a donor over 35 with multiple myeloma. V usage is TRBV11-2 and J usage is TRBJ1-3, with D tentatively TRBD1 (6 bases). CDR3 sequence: CASSLTGRGGNTIYF. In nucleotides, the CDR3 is TGTGCCAGCAGCCTAACAGGGCGCGGAGGAAACACCATATATTTT.